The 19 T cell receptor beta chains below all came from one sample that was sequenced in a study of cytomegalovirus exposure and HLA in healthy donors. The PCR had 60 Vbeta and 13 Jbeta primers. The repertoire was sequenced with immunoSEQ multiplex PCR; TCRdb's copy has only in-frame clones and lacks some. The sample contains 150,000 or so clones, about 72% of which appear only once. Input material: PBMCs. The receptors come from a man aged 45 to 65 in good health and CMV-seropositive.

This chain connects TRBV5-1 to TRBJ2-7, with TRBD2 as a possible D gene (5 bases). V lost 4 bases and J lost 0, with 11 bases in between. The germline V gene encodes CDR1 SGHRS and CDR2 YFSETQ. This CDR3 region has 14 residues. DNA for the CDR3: TGCGCCAGCAGCGATCCCGGGGTCTCCTACGAGCAGTACTTC. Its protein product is CASSDPGVSYEQYF.

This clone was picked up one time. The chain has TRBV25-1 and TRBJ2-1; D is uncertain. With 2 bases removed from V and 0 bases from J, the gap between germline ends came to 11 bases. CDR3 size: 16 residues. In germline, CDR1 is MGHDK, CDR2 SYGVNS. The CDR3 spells CASSEGAGSSYNEQFF. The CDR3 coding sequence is TGTGCCAGCAGTGAAGGTGCCGGTAGCTCCTACAATGAGCAGTTCTTC.

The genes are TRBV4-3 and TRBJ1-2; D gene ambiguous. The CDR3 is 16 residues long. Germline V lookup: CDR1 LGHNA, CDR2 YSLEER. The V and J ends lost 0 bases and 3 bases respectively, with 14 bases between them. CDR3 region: CASSQEVDSRDYGYTF. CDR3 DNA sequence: TGCGCCAGCAGCCAAGAGGTGGACTCCCGGGACTATGGCTACACCTTC.

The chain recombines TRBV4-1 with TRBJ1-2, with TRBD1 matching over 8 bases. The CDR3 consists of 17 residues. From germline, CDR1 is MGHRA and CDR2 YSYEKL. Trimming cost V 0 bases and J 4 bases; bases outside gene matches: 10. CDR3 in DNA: TGCGCCAGCAGCCAAGATCAGTCGGACAGGGTGGGCTATGGCTACACCTTC. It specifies CASSQDQSDRVGYGYTF.

The chain's CDR3 is CASSELQGRSWAQYF. In DNA, the CDR3 is TGTGCCAGCAGTGAACTCCAGGGGCGGAGCTGGGCCCAGTACTTC. The V and J genes are TRBV6-1 and TRBJ2-5, with D perhaps matching TRBD1 (6 bases). The length of the CDR3 is 15 residues. V lost 2 bases and J 9 bases, leaving 19 bases between the germline ends. Germline assignment: CDR1 MNHNS and CDR2 SASEGT.

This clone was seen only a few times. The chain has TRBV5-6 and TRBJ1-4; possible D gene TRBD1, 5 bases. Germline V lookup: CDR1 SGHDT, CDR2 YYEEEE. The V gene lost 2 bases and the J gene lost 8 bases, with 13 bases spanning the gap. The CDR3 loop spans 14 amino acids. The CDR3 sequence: CASSFFRGREKLFF. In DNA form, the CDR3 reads TGTGCCAGCAGCTTTTTTAGGGGTCGGGAAAAACTGTTTTTT.

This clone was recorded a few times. The DNA of the CDR3 is TGTGCCATCCAAATACAGGCGATAATCGGGGAGCTGTTTTTT. It yields the protein CAIQIQAIIGELFF. The J gene is TRBJ2-2, the V gene TRBV6-1; maybe TRBD1 (5 bases). V gave up 10 bases and J gave up 7 bases, with 19 bases separating them. Germline V gene lookup returns CDR1 MNHNS and CDR2 SASEGT. The CDR3 sequence is 14 residues long.

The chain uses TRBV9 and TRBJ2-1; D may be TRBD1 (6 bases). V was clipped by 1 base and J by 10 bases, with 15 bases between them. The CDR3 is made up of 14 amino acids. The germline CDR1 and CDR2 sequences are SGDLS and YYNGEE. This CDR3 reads CASSVTQGPREQFF. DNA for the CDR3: TGTGCCAGCAGCGTAACACAGGGACCACGAGAGCAGTTCTTC. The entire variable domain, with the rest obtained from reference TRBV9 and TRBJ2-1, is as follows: DSGVTQTPKHLITATGQRVTLRCSPRSGDLSVYWYQQSLDQGLQFLIQYYNGEERAKGNILERFSAQQFPDLHSELNLSSLELGDSALYFCASSVTQGPREQFFGPGTRLTVL.

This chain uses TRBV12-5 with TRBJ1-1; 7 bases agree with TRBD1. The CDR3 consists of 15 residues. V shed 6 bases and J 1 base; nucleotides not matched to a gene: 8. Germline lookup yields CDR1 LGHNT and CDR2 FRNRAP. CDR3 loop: CASGHTGQRNTEAFF. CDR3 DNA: TGTGCTAGTGGCCACACGGGACAGAGGAACACTGAAGCTTTCTTT.

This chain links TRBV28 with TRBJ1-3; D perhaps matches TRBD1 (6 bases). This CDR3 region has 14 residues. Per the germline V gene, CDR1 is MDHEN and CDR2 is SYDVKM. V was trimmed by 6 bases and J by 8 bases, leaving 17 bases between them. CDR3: CASRDGTRVDTIYF. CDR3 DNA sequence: TGTGCCAGCAGGGACGGGACAAGGGTTGACACCATATATTTT.

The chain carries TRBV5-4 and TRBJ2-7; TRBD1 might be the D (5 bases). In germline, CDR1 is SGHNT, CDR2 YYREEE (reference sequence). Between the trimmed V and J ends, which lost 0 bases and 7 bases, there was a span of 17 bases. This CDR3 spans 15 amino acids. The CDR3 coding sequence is TGTGCCAGCAGCTTGGTTCCAGGGCCTCCTGAGGAGCAGTACTTC. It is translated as CASSLVPGPPEEQYF.

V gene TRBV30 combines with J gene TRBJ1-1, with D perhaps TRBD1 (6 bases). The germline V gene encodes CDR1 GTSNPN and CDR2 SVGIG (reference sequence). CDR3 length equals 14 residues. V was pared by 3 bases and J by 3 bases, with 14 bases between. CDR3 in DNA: TGTGCCTGGAGGAGAGGGGGGAGGGACACTGAAGCTTTCTTT. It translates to CAWRRGGRDTEAFF.

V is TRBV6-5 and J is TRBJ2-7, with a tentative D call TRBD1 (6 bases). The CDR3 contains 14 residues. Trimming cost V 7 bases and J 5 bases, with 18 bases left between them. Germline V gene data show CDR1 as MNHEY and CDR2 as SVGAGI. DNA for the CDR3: TGTGCCAGCAAGGGGCCAGGGGAGACGAACGAGCAGTACTTC. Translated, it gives CASKGPGETNEQYF.

CDR3 region: CASGPRTGPTYEQYF. DNA of the CDR3: TGTGCCAGCGGCCCTAGGACAGGGCCAACCTACGAGCAGTACTTC. The chain uses TRBV28 and TRBJ2-7; 8 positions agree with TRBD1. The CDR3 extends over 15 amino acids. Unmatched junction bases numbered 11, after V lost 8 bases and J lost 2 bases. Germline V CDR1 and CDR2: MDHEN, SYDVKM.

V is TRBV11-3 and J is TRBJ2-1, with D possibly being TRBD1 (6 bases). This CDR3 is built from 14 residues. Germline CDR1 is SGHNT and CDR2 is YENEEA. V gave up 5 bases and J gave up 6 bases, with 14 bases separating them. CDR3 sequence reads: CASSLNRVVNEQFF. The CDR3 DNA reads TGTGCCAGCAGCCTAAACAGGGTTGTCAATGAGCAGTTCTTC.

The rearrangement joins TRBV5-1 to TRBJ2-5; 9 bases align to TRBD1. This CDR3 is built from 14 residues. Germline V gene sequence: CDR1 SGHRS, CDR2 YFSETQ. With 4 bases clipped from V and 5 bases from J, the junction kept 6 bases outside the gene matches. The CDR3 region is CASSTGQGSETQYF. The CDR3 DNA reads TGCGCCAGCAGCACTGGACAGGGGTCGGAGACCCAGTACTTC.

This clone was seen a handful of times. The CDR3 is CASSLLGVSYNEQFF. CDR3 nucleotides: TGTGCCAGCAGCTTGCTAGGAGTATCCTACAATGAGCAGTTCTTC. The chain couples TRBV7-3 to TRBJ2-1; no reliable D call. V was shortened by 3 bases and J by 1 base, with 10 bases between the two germline ends. The length of the CDR3 is 15 residues. The germline V gene encodes CDR1 SGHTA and CDR2 FQGTGA. The full variable domain, with the rest looked up from reference TRBV7-3 and TRBJ2-1, is GAGVSQTPSNKVTEKGKYVELRCDPISGHTALYWYRQSLGQGPEFLIYFQGTGAADDSGLPNDRFFAVRPEGSVSTLKIQRTERGDSAVYLCASSLLGVSYNEQFFGPGTRLTVL.

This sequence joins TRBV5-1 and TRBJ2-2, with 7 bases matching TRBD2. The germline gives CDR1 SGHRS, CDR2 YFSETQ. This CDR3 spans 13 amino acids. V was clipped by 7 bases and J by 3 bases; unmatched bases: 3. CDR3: CASAGEHTGELFF. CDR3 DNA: TGCGCCAGCGCGGGGGAGCACACCGGGGAGCTGTTTTTT.

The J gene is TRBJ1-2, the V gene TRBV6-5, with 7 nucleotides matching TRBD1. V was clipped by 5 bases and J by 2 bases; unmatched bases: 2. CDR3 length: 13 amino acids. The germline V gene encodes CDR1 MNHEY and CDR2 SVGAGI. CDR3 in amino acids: CASSPTGNYGYTF. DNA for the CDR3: TGTGCCAGCAGTCCGACAGGGAACTATGGCTACACCTTC.